This is a list of T cell receptor beta chains from one sample in a study of molecular identifiers for immune sequencing clone quantification. TCRdb re-called the PCR reads with MiXCR, one entry per CDR3 protein. The sample lists fewer than 100,000 distinct CDR3 sequences, 21% occurring once. The sequenced sample was naive CD8+ T cells from blood, with Jurkat cell RNA spiked in. Every receptor here comes from a human donor in good health. Some libraries in this study had Jurkat cell RNA spiked in. Each CDR3 is given with its conserved first and last residue. A D gene is named only where the DNA matches it firmly. Clone sizes are given selectively: once, few, many, or a class where the clone is expanded.

abundance,v_gene,j_gene,d_gene,CDR3aa,CDR3nt
-,TRBV20-1,TRBJ2-2,-,CSAPRGNTGELFF,TGCAGTGCTCCGCGTGGGAACACCGGGGAGCTGTTTTTT
many,TRBV29-1,TRBJ2-7,-,CSVEGRGLEQYF,TGCAGCGTTGAAGGCAGGGGACTCGAGCAGTACTTC
few,TRBV7-8,TRBJ2-4,TRBD2,CASSFTGGGADRAQYF,TGTGCCAGCAGCTTTACGGGGGGGGGTGCGGACCGAGCTCAGTACTTC
few,TRBV6-2/TRBV6-3,TRBJ2-1,TRBD2,CASRGLAGINEQFF,TGTGCCAGCAGAGGACTAGCGGGAATCAATGAGCAGTTCTTC
-,TRBV7-9,TRBJ2-1,-,CASSFSGLYNEQFF,TGTGCCAGCAGCTTCTCGGGACTGTACAATGAGCAGTTCTTC
many,TRBV27,TRBJ1-5,-,CASSFRQYHQPQHF,TGTGCCAGCAGTTTTCGACAGTACCATCAGCCCCAGCATTTT
-,TRBV10-3,TRBJ2-7,-,CANSESEILSDKNYEQYF,TGTGCCAACAGTGAGTCAGAAATTTTGTCCGACAAAAACTACGAGCAGTACTTC
-,TRBV6-1,TRBJ1-1,-,CASSAGVAEAFF,TGTGCCAGCAGTGCGGGGGTGGCTGAAGCTTTCTTT
many,TRBV11-2,TRBJ2-5,-,CASRTTTDRQETQYF,TGTGCCAGCAGGACGACGACCGACAGGCAAGAGACCCAGTACTTC
many,TRBV11-2,TRBJ1-5,TRBD1,CASSASTGDYQPQHF,TGTGCCAGCAGCGCGTCGACAGGGGATTATCAGCCCCAGCATTTT
many,TRBV27,TRBJ1-1,-,CASSSITGPNTEAFF,TGTGCCAGCAGTTCCATTACAGGTCCGAACACTGAAGCTTTCTTT
many,TRBV7-3,TRBJ2-5,TRBD2,CASSIGLAGVQETQYF,TGTGCCAGCAGCATAGGACTAGCGGGAGTTCAGGAGACCCAGTACTTC
many,TRBV7-9,TRBJ1-1,-,CASSLTTGAGTEAFF,TGTGCCAGCAGCTTAACGACAGGCGCCGGGACTGAAGCTTTCTTT
many,TRBV12-5,TRBJ2-3,TRBD1,CASGLVQFDRGISSTDTQYF,TGTGCTAGTGGTTTGGTACAGTTCGACAGGGGGATTTCCAGCACAGATACGCAGTATTTT
many,TRBV27,TRBJ1-1,-,CASSFQGQNTEAFF,TGTGCCAGCAGTTTTCAGGGGCAGAACACTGAAGCTTTCTTT